The 21 T cell receptor beta chains given below trace back to one sample, sequenced in a study of CD8 T cells in ankylosing spondylitis (dated by TCRdb to 2016 to 2017). The library was produced with 5' RACE. Sequenced using an Illumina HiSeq 2500. TCRdb cleaned the public reads at Q25 with fastp, built clones with MiXCR and kept in-frame beta chains. Rows are combined by CDR3 protein, so each entry shows the most common genes and DNA. Within this sample are 350,000 to 400,000 distinct CDR3 sequences, with 20% of them counted one time only. The top ten clones comprise under 15% of the sample. The source material was blood, either unsorted or a sorted T cell fraction (not recorded which). The source is a male donor with ankylosing spondylitis or in good health (not recorded which).

This clonotype has a handful of counts. This chain links TRBV2 with TRBJ2-3; tentative D call: TRBD2 (6 bases). Germline V lookup: CDR1 SNHLY, CDR2 FYNNEI. Trimming stripped 8 bases from V and 2 bases from J, with 17 bases between. CDR3 size: 15 residues. The CDR3 reads CASLRDSFSTDTQYF. In DNA, the CDR3 is TGTGCCAGCTTGAGGGACTCATTTTCCACAGATACGCAGTATTTT.

This clonotype was seen only a few times. The chain couples TRBV7-8 to TRBJ1-6, with D possibly matching TRBD1 (6 bases). This CDR3 spans 16 amino acids. Trimming pared 9 bases from V and 5 bases from J, leaving 20 bases between. CDR1 and CDR2 (germline): SGHVS, FQNEAQ. The CDR3 reads CARSDQRGKHNSPLHF. The CDR3 nucleotides are TGTGCCAGATCAGACCAGAGGGGGAAGCATAATTCACCCCTCCACTTT.

This clonotype appeared a few times. The chain carries TRBV12-3 or TRBV12-4 and TRBJ2-5; D may be TRBD1 or TRBD2 (5 bases each). The CDR3 sequence is 15 residues long. Trimming left V 0 bases short and J 4 bases short, with 12 bases between. CDR3 protein: CASSLAQGRPETQYF. The DNA for the CDR3 is TGTGCCAGCAGTTTAGCTCAGGGACGCCCAGAGACCCAGTACTTC.

This clonotype appeared a few times. The chain carries TRBV19 and TRBJ2-1, with a possible D match to TRBD1 (6 bases). There are 16 residues in the CDR3. V lost 5 bases and J 4 bases, leaving 18 bases between the germline ends. The V gene's germline CDR1 is LNHDA and CDR2 SQIVND (reference sequence). CDR3 DNA: TGTGCCAGTAGTCGACTCACAGGGTCCCCGTACAATGAGCAGTTCTTC. Translation gives CASSRLTGSPYNEQFF.

The count of this clonotype is one. The chain uses TRBV29-1 and TRBJ2-1; the D gene is possibly TRBD1 (6 bases). Germline loops: CDR1 SQVTM, CDR2 ANQGSEA. Trimming cost V 0 bases and J 0 bases, with 15 bases left between them. CDR3 size: 17 residues. CDR3 bases: TGCAGCGTTGAAGATCCCTTTGGACAGTACTCCTACAATGAGCAGTTCTTC. This gives the protein CSVEDPFGQYSYNEQFF.

The table lists this clonotype with a few counts. The chain has TRBV10-3 and TRBJ2-5; 10 nucleotides line up with TRBD1. Germline V gene sequence: CDR1 ENHRY, CDR2 SYGVKD. CDR3 length: 15 residues. V trimming: 5 bases; J trimming: 5 bases; junction bases outside the gene matches: 8. The CDR3 region has the DNA TGTGCCATCAGTCAAGGGACAGGGGTTGGGGAGACCCAGTACTTC. This sequence encodes CAISQGTGVGETQYF.

This sequence joins TRBV29-1 and TRBJ2-7; D remains ambiguous. Germline CDR1 and CDR2: SQVTM and ANQGSEA. The CDR3 contains 13 residues. Trimming took off 5 bases at V and 3 bases at J, with 14 bases between the two ends. This chain's CDR3 is CSVLGQPNYEQYF. The CDR3 coding sequence is TGCAGCGTTCTAGGCCAGCCGAACTACGAGCAGTACTTC.

This clonotype has a handful of counts. The chain combines TRBV27 with TRBJ2-1; D ambiguous. Looked up from germline, CDR1 is MNHEY and CDR2 is SMNVEV (reference sequence). The CDR3 totals 13 residues. V dropped 2 bases and J dropped 6 bases, with 8 bases sitting between them. The CDR3 DNA reads TGTGCCAGCAGTTTAGTAGTGTCCAATGAGCAGTTCTTC. Amino acids: CASSLVVSNEQFF.

The chain uses TRBV7-9 and TRBJ1-2; D gene ambiguous. This CDR3 is built from 15 residues. With 2 bases removed from V and 7 bases from J, the gap between germline ends came to 17 bases. The germline CDR1 and CDR2 sequences are SEHNR and FQNEAQ (reference sequence). CDR3 sequence reads: CASSLQTRKSRGYTF. CDR3 sequence (DNA): TGTGCCAGCAGCTTACAAACCAGAAAGAGTCGTGGCTACACCTTC. Full variable domain (rest looked up from reference TRBV7-9 and TRBJ1-2): DTGVSQNPRHKITKRGQNVTFRCDPISEHNRLYWYRQTLGQGPEFLTYFQNEAQLEKSRLLSDRFSAERPKGSFSTLEIQRTEQGDSAMYLCASSLQTRKSRGYTFGSGTRLTVV.

The rearrangement links TRBV11-2 to TRBJ1-4; 8 positions agree with TRBD1. Per the germline V gene, CDR1 is SGHAT and CDR2 is FQNNGV. The CDR3 is 15 residues long. The ends lost 5 bases at V and 3 bases at J; junction bases unmatched: 5. This chain's CDR3 is CASSGRTGPNEKLFF. Here the CDR3 DNA reads TGTGCCAGCAGCGGGCGGACAGGGCCTAATGAAAAACTGTTTTTT.

The J gene is TRBJ2-1, the V gene TRBV4-1; the match to TRBD2 covers 13 bases. From germline, CDR1 is MGHRA and CDR2 YSYEKL. J lost 2 bases, V lost 0 bases, and 4 bases had no gene match. The CDR3 contains 18 residues. The DNA for the CDR3 is TGCGCCAGCAGCCAAGATGAGGGACTAGCGGGGACCTACAATGAGCAGTTCTTC. This gives the protein CASSQDEGLAGTYNEQFF.

The V call is TRBV20-1, the J call TRBJ2-7; TRBD2 matches 10 bases. With 0 bases clipped from V and 3 bases from J, the junction kept 5 bases outside the gene matches. The CDR3 has 15 residues. From germline, CDR1 is DFQATT and CDR2 SNEGSKA (reference sequence). This CDR3 is CSARDLLAGDYEQYF. In DNA form, the CDR3 reads TGCAGTGCTAGAGATCTGCTAGCGGGGGACTACGAGCAGTACTTC.

The J gene is TRBJ2-5, the V gene TRBV4-1; D is possibly TRBD1 (5 bases). The germline V gene encodes CDR1 MGHRA and CDR2 YSYEKL. V dropped 0 bases and J dropped 7 bases, with 9 bases sitting between them. The CDR3 runs to 13 residues. Here the CDR3 reads CASSQEGRATQYF. The CDR3 DNA follows: TGCGCCAGCAGCCAAGAGGGCAGGGCGACCCAGTACTTC.

This chain links TRBV2 with TRBJ2-7, with 11 bases lining up with TRBD2. CDR3 length: 14 amino acids. Per the germline V gene, CDR1 is SNHLY and CDR2 is FYNNEI. V shed 1 base, J shed 6 bases, and the junction held 2 bases outside the gene matches. DNA for the CDR3: TGTGCCAGCAGTGAAGGACTAGCGGGGTTCGAGCAGTACTTC. It is translated as CASSEGLAGFEQYF.

The chain combines TRBV4-1 with TRBJ2-1; D remains unclear. The CDR3 runs to 14 residues. Trimming pared 0 bases from V and 5 bases from J, leaving 8 bases between. Germline V gene lookup returns CDR1 MGHRA and CDR2 YSYEKL. The CDR3 DNA is TGCGCCAGCAGCCAAGAAATCTACAACAATGAGCAGTTCTTC. Its translation is CASSQEIYNNEQFF.

This clonotype was observed a few times. The rearrangement uses TRBV27 and TRBJ2-1; TRBD1 matches 11 bases. The CDR3 totals 15 residues. CDR1 is MNHEY and CDR2 is SMNVEV in the germline V gene (reference sequence). The V gene end was trimmed by 5 bases and the J gene end by 9 bases; junction bases not matched to a gene: 9. CDR3 sequence: CASSLQDRGLGEQFF. CDR3 DNA sequence: TGTGCCAGCAGTCTCCAGGACAGGGGGCTAGGTGAGCAGTTCTTC.

This clonotype was detected only a few times. The gene calls are TRBV2 and TRBJ2-7; 7 bases match TRBD2. The CDR3 loop spans 12 amino acids. Germline-derived CDR1 and CDR2 are SNHLY and FYNNEI. J gave up 5 bases and V 9 bases, and 7 bases lay outside the gene matches. CDR3 loop: CASLGGWHEQYF. DNA for the CDR3: TGTGCCAGTCTGGGGGGGTGGCACGAGCAGTACTTC.

The chain uses TRBV27 and TRBJ2-1, with D possibly being TRBD2 (6 bases). This CDR3 comprises 14 residues. The ends were cut back, 8 bases at V and 1 base at J, with 12 bases in the middle. CDR1 MNHEY and CDR2 SMNVEV come from the germline V gene (reference sequence). The CDR3 DNA sequence: TGTGCCAGCGCCTTGGGGGGATCCTACAATGAGCAGTTCTTC. Protein: CASALGGSYNEQFF.

This clonotype showed up just a few times. V and J are TRBV12-3 or TRBV12-4 and TRBJ2-1; 10 bases match TRBD1. This CDR3 is built from 14 residues. J gave up 7 bases and V 10 bases, and 10 bases lay outside the gene matches. The chain's CDR3 is CATRGTGEWNEQFF. Here the CDR3 DNA reads TGTGCCACCCGAGGGACAGGGGAGTGGAATGAGCAGTTCTTC.

The CDR3 region has the DNA TGTGCCAGCAGTCTCGGAAGAGCGGGGGACAATGAGCAGTTCTTC. It translates to CASSLGRAGDNEQFF. The V and J genes are TRBV27 and TRBJ2-1, with 8 bases identical to TRBD2. Germline V gene sequence: CDR1 MNHEY, CDR2 SMNVEV (reference sequence). V trimming: 5 bases; J trimming: 5 bases; junction bases outside the gene matches: 8. The CDR3 spans 15 residues.

This clonotype was counted only a few times. The V and J genes are TRBV5-5 and TRBJ2-1, with 7 nucleotides matching TRBD1. Germline assignment: CDR1 SGHKS and CDR2 YYEKEE (reference sequence). The length of the CDR3 is 15 residues. The ends lost 3 bases at V and 8 bases at J; junction bases unmatched: 11. For the CDR3, the DNA is TGTGCCAGCAGCTCTGACAGGGAGTCAATGTATGAGCAGTTCTTC. Translated: CASSSDRESMYEQFF.